The subject of this entry is one T cell receptor (beta chain). Its antigen is not identified. Donors uniformly comprised healthy Caucasians. The data originate from a study of identical twins. Study-level points and caveats: Conclusions came from cross-sectional statistical analysis, not from following the same donors.

Using its own MiXCR run on the 5' RACE reads, TCRdb lists one record per CDR3 protein. The repertoire holds about 340,000 distinct CDR3 sequences, with roughly 10% as singletons. This TCR derives from a woman between 50 and 59 years old in good health. The specimen was naive T cells sorted from blood.

The CDR3 loop is CASSILSWGYTF. In nucleotides, the CDR3 is TGTGCCAGTAGTATTTTGTCTTGGGGCTACACCTTC. This rearrangement joins TRBV19 to TRBJ1-2; no firm D call. V was clipped by 3 bases and J by 8 bases, with 10 bases between them. Looked up from germline, CDR1 is LNHDA and CDR2 is SQIVND (reference sequence). The CDR3 has 12 residues.